This entry lists 25 T cell receptor beta chains sequenced from one sample in a study of shared clonotypes between healthy human individuals. Measured with immunoSEQ multiplex PCR; TCRdb has only the in-frame clones, and not every one. The data contain 2 million to 2.5 million clones, 93% of them singletons. What was sequenced was naive CD4+ T cells from PBMCs. Subset of the sample: CD45RA+ positively selected. These TCRs come from a man between 18 and 29 years old in good health. Some clones in this sample may be carry-over from other donors' samples.

The V and J genes are TRBV7-9 and TRBJ1-1, with D possibly TRBD1 on 6 matching bases. The CDR3 has 17 residues. V shed 2 bases and J shed 1 base, with 17 bases lying between them. Germline loops: CDR1 SEHNR, CDR2 FQNEAQ (reference sequence). The CDR3 region is CASSLPTPGRGNTEAFF. DNA of the CDR3: TGTGCCAGCAGCTTACCCACCCCGGGCAGGGGGAACACTGAAGCTTTCTTT. The variable domain in full, completed from reference TRBV7-9 and TRBJ1-1, reads DTGVSQNPRHKITKRGQNVTFRCDPISEHNRLYWYRQTLGQGPEFLTYFQNEAQLEKSRLLSDRFSAERPKGSFSTLEIQRTEQGDSAMYLCASSLPTPGRGNTEAFFGQGTRLTVV.

The chain recombines TRBV5-1 with TRBJ2-1, with 8 positions matching TRBD1. Germline CDR1 SGHRS, CDR2 YFSETQ. Trimming at V came to 0 bases and at J to 5 bases, leaving 4 bases not matched to a gene. The CDR3 is made up of 15 amino acids. The DNA for the CDR3 is TGCGCCAGCAGCTTGGTAGGACAGGGTGACAATGAGCAGTTCTTC. Its protein product is CASSLVGQGDNEQFF.

This chain connects TRBV7-3 to TRBJ2-1; D gene ambiguous. CDR1 and CDR2 from the germline V gene are SGHTA and FQGTGA. The CDR3 sequence is 13 residues long. V was shortened by 0 bases and J by 9 bases, with 9 bases between the two germline ends. This CDR3 reads CASSLTYPGEQFF. As DNA, the CDR3 is TGTGCCAGCAGCTTAACGTATCCTGGTGAGCAGTTCTTC.

The chain couples TRBV7-2 to TRBJ1-1; possible D gene TRBD1, 6 bases. This CDR3 is 14 amino acids long. Trimming pared 4 bases from V and 4 bases from J, leaving 13 bases between. From germline, CDR1 is SGHTA and CDR2 FQGNSA. The DNA of the CDR3 is TGTGCCAGCAGCTCAACAGGGAGGAGCACTGAAGCTTTCTTT. It yields the protein CASSSTGRSTEAFF.

The sample holds one count of this clone. The chain has TRBV9 and TRBJ2-2, with D perhaps matching TRBD2 (5 bases). This CDR3 comprises 12 residues. The V gene lost 4 bases and the J gene lost 8 bases, with 9 bases spanning the gap. From germline, CDR1 is SGDLS and CDR2 YYNGEE. The DNA for the CDR3 is TGTGCCAGCAGCTTGGGAGAGGGGGAGCTGTTTTTT. This translates into CASSLGEGELFF. Full variable domain (missing parts from reference TRBV9 and TRBJ2-2): DSGVTQTPKHLITATGQRVTLRCSPRSGDLSVYWYQQSLDQGLQFLIQYYNGEERAKGNILERFSAQQFPDLHSELNLSSLELGDSALYFCASSLGEGELFFGEGSRLTVL.

In DNA, the CDR3 is TGTGCCAGCAGCTCGTGGGACAGGGTCTACGAGCAGTACTTC. Protein sequence: CASSSWDRVYEQYF. The chain has TRBV7-6 and TRBJ2-7; the match to TRBD1 covers 9 bases. Unmatched junction bases numbered 4, after V lost 4 bases and J lost 3 bases. The CDR3 is 14 residues long. Per the germline V gene, CDR1 is SGHVS and CDR2 is FNYEAQ.

V is TRBV19 and J is TRBJ2-7; D is uncertain. This CDR3 comprises 13 residues. Trimming left V 1 base short and J 7 bases short, with 11 bases between. Germline loops: CDR1 LNHDA, CDR2 SQIVND (reference sequence). CDR3 amino acids: CASSIVPWGEQYF. The CDR3 DNA is TGTGCCAGTAGTATAGTCCCATGGGGAGAGCAGTACTTC.

This chain uses TRBV6-6 with TRBJ2-6; D is unclear. The CDR3 extends over 13 amino acids. Germline V gene sequence: CDR1 MNHNY, CDR2 SVGAGI (reference sequence). Trimming removed 4 bases at V and 4 bases at J, with 5 bases between. The CDR3 region is CASSLTGANVLTF. The CDR3 DNA follows: TGTGCCAGCAGTTTAACAGGGGCCAACGTCCTGACTTTC.

The rearrangement uses TRBV27 and TRBJ2-3; tentative D call: TRBD2 (7 bases). The germline CDR1 and CDR2 sequences are MNHEY and SMNVEV (reference sequence). The CDR3 spans 15 residues. Trimming shortened V by 3 bases and J by 0 bases, and 10 bases separated the two germline ends. CDR3 amino acids: CASSLGGLSTDTQYF. The DNA of the CDR3 is TGTGCCAGCAGTTTGGGGGGGCTCAGCACAGATACGCAGTATTTT.

The CDR3, as DNA: TGTGCCAGCAGTTGGGGGGGGCGCCCCAACATTCAGTACTTC. It encodes CASSWGGRPNIQYF. The V call is TRBV27, the J call TRBJ2-4; TRBD2 is a possible D gene (7 bases). With 4 bases removed from V and 7 bases from J, the gap between germline ends came to 14 bases. CDR1 and CDR2 (germline): MNHEY, SMNVEV (reference sequence). The CDR3 covers 14 residues.

The chain recombines TRBV21-1 with TRBJ2-1; the tabulated D call, TRBD2, remains unverified against the DNA. TRBV21-1 is an annotated pseudogene. The CDR3 covers 15 residues. As DNA, the CDR3 is TGTGCCAGCAGCAAAGGGGGCGGGAGACCGGGTGAGCAGTTCTTC. Translation: CASSKGGGRPGEQFF.

This clone was counted a single time. The CDR3 reads CASSWGPGGAGANVLTF. The CDR3 DNA follows: TGTGCCAGCAGCTGGGGCCCAGGGGGTGCTGGGGCCAACGTCCTGACTTTC. This chain joins TRBV5-6 and TRBJ2-6; TRBD1 matches 7 bases. Looked up from germline, CDR1 is SGHDT and CDR2 is YYEEEE. J lost 2 bases, V lost 3 bases, and 8 bases had no gene match. The CDR3 runs to 17 residues.

In its sample, this clone was seen a few times. The CDR3 spells CASSTGTGWRYGYTF. The CDR3 region has the DNA TGCGCCAGCAGCACTGGGACAGGATGGAGATATGGCTACACCTTC. This chain connects TRBV5-1 to TRBJ1-2, with TRBD1 matching over 8 bases. In germline, CDR1 is SGHRS, CDR2 YFSETQ. V lost 4 bases to trimming and J lost 5 bases; unmatched junction nucleotides: 10. The CDR3 runs to 15 residues.

This CDR3 is CASSLTGGRSTQYF. The CDR3 DNA reads TGTGCCAGCAGTTTGACAGGGGGCAGGTCTACGCAGTATTTT. The gene calls are TRBV6-5 and TRBJ2-3; 10 bases map to TRBD1. The CDR3 runs to 14 residues. Germline-derived CDR1 and CDR2 are MNHEY and SVGAGI. V dropped 4 bases and J dropped 8; count of bases not matched to a gene: 6.

V and J are TRBV28 and TRBJ1-5, with D tentatively TRBD1 (6 bases). The V and J ends lost 6 bases and 5 bases respectively, with 14 bases between them. Germline values: CDR1 MDHEN, CDR2 SYDVKM. This CDR3 region has 14 residues. The CDR3 DNA reads TGTGCCAGCAGCCCGGGGGGGGCCCATCAGCCCCAGCATTTT. Protein sequence: CASSPGGAHQPQHF. Variable domain in full (rest from reference TRBV28 and TRBJ1-5): DVKVTQSSRYLVKRTGEKVFLECVQDMDHENMFWYRQDPGLGLRLIYFSYDVKMKEKGDIPEGYSVSREKKERFSLILESASTNQTSMYLCASSPGGAHQPQHFGDGTRLSIL.

A word on this clone: Other DNA sequences of this sample code for an identical CDR3. The V gene is TRBV7-9, the J gene TRBJ2-2, with D tentatively TRBD2 (5 bases). Trimming removed 5 bases from V and 11 bases from J, with 6 bases in between. The CDR3 covers 10 residues. Germline assignment: CDR1 SEHNR and CDR2 FQNEAQ (reference sequence). The CDR3 protein is CASSSGELFF. DNA of the CDR3: TGTGCCAGCAGCAGCGGAGAGCTGTTTTTT.

This clone was counted a few times. This chain links TRBV18 with TRBJ1-5; D ambiguous. The CDR3 contains 15 residues. From germline, CDR1 is KGHSH and CDR2 LQKENI. Trimming removed 0 bases at V and 5 bases at J, with 11 bases between. This CDR3 reads CASSPPKGGHQPQHF. For the CDR3, the DNA is TGTGCCAGCTCACCACCCAAGGGCGGGCATCAGCCCCAGCATTTT.

This chain uses TRBV6-5 with TRBJ1-6; D gene uncertain. Germline V gene data show CDR1 as MNHEY and CDR2 as SVGAGI. Deletions cut 6 bases from V and 8 bases from J, with 14 bases between. The CDR3 covers 14 residues. This CDR3 is CASSRTVIDSPLHF. The CDR3 DNA is TGTGCCAGCAGCCGGACCGTCATTGATTCACCCCTCCACTTT.

This sequence joins TRBV12-5 and TRBJ1-2, with D possibly being TRBD1 (6 bases). Germline V gene lookup returns CDR1 LGHNT and CDR2 FRNRAP. V dropped 2 bases and J dropped 14 bases, with 18 bases sitting between them. This CDR3 has 13 amino acids. CDR3 in amino acids: CASGLQGSPASTF. The CDR3 nucleotides are TGTGCTAGTGGTTTGCAGGGGTCCCCTGCGAGTACCTTC.

The chain joins TRBV7-2 to TRBJ2-3; the match to TRBD2 covers 13 bases. The CDR3 loop spans 15 amino acids. CDR1 is SGHTA and CDR2 is FQGNSA in the germline V gene. V lost 5 bases and J lost 14; bases outside the gene matches: 13. In DNA form, the CDR3 reads TGTGCCAGCAGCCCGGAACCCACTAGCGGGAGGGGTCCGTATTTT. This translates into CASSPEPTSGRGPYF. The whole variable domain, remainder taken from reference TRBV7-2 and TRBJ2-3, is GAGVSQSPSNKVTEKGKDVELRCDPISGHTALYWYRQSLGQGLEFLIYFQGNSAPDKSGLPSDRFSAERTGGSVSTLTIQRTQQEDSAVYLCASSPEPTSGRGPYFGPGTRLTVL.

The chain combines TRBV5-1 with TRBJ2-1, with 9 bases that match TRBD2. The CDR3 runs 13 residues. After removal of 7 bases from V and 9 bases from J, the junction contained 8 bases not matched to a gene. CDR1 SGHRS and CDR2 YFSETQ come from the germline V gene. CDR3 bases: TGCGCCAGCGGGATAGCGGGAGATCTTGAGCAGTTCTTC. It is translated as CASGIAGDLEQFF.

The chain couples TRBV7-9 to TRBJ1-2, with D perhaps matching TRBD1 (6 bases). The germline V gene has CDR1 SEHNR and CDR2 FQNEAQ (reference sequence). The V end was cut by 9 bases, the J end by 8 bases, with 28 bases between. The CDR3 has 16 amino acids. The DNA of the CDR3 is TGTGCCAGTACTACTAGGGGGACCGAGAGGTTTATCGGCTACACCTTC. This translates into CASTTRGTERFIGYTF.

This clone was seen just once. The V call is TRBV4-3, the J call TRBJ1-5; 7 bases align to TRBD1. Germline trimming cut 1 base from V and 7 bases from J; bases unmatched to any gene: 7. The CDR3 runs to 15 residues. Per the germline V gene, CDR1 is LGHNA and CDR2 is YSLEER. CDR3 DNA sequence: TGCGCCAGCAGCCAAGTTGCAGGGGGAGGCCAGCCCCAGCATTTT. As protein: CASSQVAGGGQPQHF.

The gene calls are TRBV5-1 and TRBJ1-3, with D unresolved. The V end was cut by 0 bases, the J end by 4 bases, with 11 bases between. The CDR3 is made up of 15 amino acids. Germline V gene lookup returns CDR1 SGHRS and CDR2 YFSETQ. The CDR3 DNA reads as TGCGCCAGCAGCTTGGTTCCTACTGACGGAAACACCATATATTTT. Translation gives CASSLVPTDGNTIYF. The entire variable domain, with the rest obtained from reference TRBV5-1 and TRBJ1-3, is as follows: KAGVTQTPRYLIKTRGQQVTLSCSPISGHRSVSWYQQTPGQGLQFLFEYFSETQRNKGNFPGRFSGRQFSNSRSEMNVSTLELGDSALYLCASSLVPTDGNTIYFGEGSWLTVV.

The chain uses TRBV11-3 and TRBJ2-2, with 9 positions matching TRBD2. The CDR3 runs to 18 residues. V shed 0 bases and J 5 bases; nucleotides not matched to a gene: 10. Germline CDR1 and CDR2: SGHNT and YENEEA. The CDR3 sequence: CASSLDLLVAGETGELFF. The CDR3 nucleotides read TGTGCCAGCAGCTTAGATCTGCTAGTAGCGGGAGAGACCGGGGAGCTGTTTTTT.